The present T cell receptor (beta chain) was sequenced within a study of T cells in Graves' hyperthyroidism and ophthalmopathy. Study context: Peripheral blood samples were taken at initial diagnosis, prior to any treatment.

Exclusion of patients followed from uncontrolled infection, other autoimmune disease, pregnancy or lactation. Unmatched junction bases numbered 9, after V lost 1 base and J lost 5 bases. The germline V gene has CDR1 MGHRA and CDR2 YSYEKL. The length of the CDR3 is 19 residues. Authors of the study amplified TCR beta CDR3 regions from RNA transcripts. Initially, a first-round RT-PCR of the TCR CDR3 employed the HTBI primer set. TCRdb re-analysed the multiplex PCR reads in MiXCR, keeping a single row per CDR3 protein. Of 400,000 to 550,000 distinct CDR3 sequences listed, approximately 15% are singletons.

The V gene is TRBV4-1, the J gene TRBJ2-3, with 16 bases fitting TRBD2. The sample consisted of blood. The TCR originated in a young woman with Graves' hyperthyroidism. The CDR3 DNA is TGCGCCAGCAGCCAAGCCGGGACTAGCGGGAGGGCCGGGAGAGATACGCAGTATTTT. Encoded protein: CASSQAGTSGRAGRDTQYF.